In this sample, the clone carrying this TCR beta chain turned up many times. Its target is not known. V lost 4 bases, J lost 1 base, and 7 bases lay in between. CDR3 size: 13 residues. Germline CDR1 is SGHTA and CDR2 is FQGTGA. One entry per CDR3 protein, called by TCRdb with MiXCR from the 5' RACE reads. The sample carries about 430,000 distinct CDR3 sequences, 20% to 25% recorded once. This entry belongs to a study of T-cell memory formation after mild COVID-19. Findings and limits, study-wide: A subset of responding clones appeared in pre-infection memory, suggesting cross-reactive memory joined. Contracting clones from day 15 to 85 had balanced CD4/CD8; later expanders favoured CD4+. Clones from the second wave (peaking day 37) had unconfirmed SARS-CoV-2 specificity. CM and EM subsets held most contracting CD4+ clones; EMRA held CD8+ ones.

Source material: PBMCs or a T cell subset sorted from them (not recorded which). The TCR comes from an adult woman who had mild COVID-19 (a few samples of this study predate the infection). Cell type and time point are not known. The chain has TRBV7-3 and TRBJ1-1; D unclear. The DNA for the CDR3 is TGTGCCAGCAGCTCCCAGAAGAACACTGAAGCTTTCTTT. The encoded protein is CASSSQKNTEAFF.